This T cell receptor (beta chain) was retrieved from a study of blood T cell repertoires in COVID-19. The overall study: From T cells, B-cell-depleted T cells, or PBMCs came the material, which was cDNA or gDNA.

Original handling: For nucleated cells, counts were estimated from reference gene primer amplification. Clones were sequenced by immunoSEQ multiplex PCR, and TCRdb holds only the in-frame ones, with some missing. V and J calls and clone size are given by that table; D and trimming were obtained from the DNA. The top ten hold 1.5% to 2% of the sample, which has about 400,000 clones, about 90% seen once. Individuals aged roughly 18 to 90 years were recruited from 20 to 25 US areas. This clone occurred a few times. What was sequenced was PBMCs or T cells enriched from blood (not recorded which). This clonotype was obtained from a woman younger than 30 with acute COVID-19.

The CDR3 loop is CASSFHRGNTEAFF. The DNA for the CDR3 is TGCGCCAGCAGCTTTCACAGGGGGAACACTGAAGCTTTCTTT. The chain employs TRBV5-1 and TRBJ1-1, with TRBD1 identical over 7 bases. CDR1 SGHRS and CDR2 YFSETQ come from the germline V gene. J gave up 1 base and V 2 bases, and 2 bases lay outside the gene matches. The CDR3 covers 14 residues.